The 20 T cell receptor beta chains given below trace back to one sample, sequenced in a study of T-cell reconstitution after alpha-beta-depleted transplantation in children. The authors prepared the TCRbeta library with unique molecular identifiers. TCRdb ran MiXCR on the PCR reads and lists one entry per CDR3 protein. The data contain about 610,000 distinct CDR3 sequences, about 10% of them singletons. The sample in question was PBMCs from the stem cell graft donor, obtained from the stem cell graft. Receptors were obtained from a human donor who donated a stem cell graft to a child with acute myeloid leukemia.

The chain combines TRBV3-1 with TRBJ2-1; TRBD2 aligns across 11 bases. With V trimmed by 5 bases and J by 7 bases, 7 bases remained unmatched. This CDR3 is built from 15 residues. CDR1 is LGHDT and CDR2 is YNNKEL in the germline V gene (reference sequence). This CDR3 is CASSGLAGARNEQFF. In nucleotides, the CDR3 is TGTGCCAGCAGCGGACTAGCGGGTGCGAGAAATGAGCAGTTCTTC.

This clonotype was recorded a few times. The V call is TRBV6-2 or TRBV6-3, the J call TRBJ2-1; 9 nucleotides align to TRBD2. This CDR3 contains 17 residues. V was pared by 0 bases and J by 3 bases, with 6 bases of the junction left unmatched. Germline assignment: CDR1 MNHEY and CDR2 SVGEGT. The CDR3 DNA follows: TGTGCCAGCAGTTACTCTAGGGCTAGCGGGATCTACAATGAGCAGTTCTTC. Its translation: CASSYSRASGIYNEQFF.

The table lists this clonotype with a few counts. This CDR3 reads CASQGEKAGEQYF. CDR3 nucleotides: TGTGCCAGCCAGGGGGAAAAGGCGGGTGAGCAGTACTTC. This chain connects TRBV2 to TRBJ2-7; 7 bases align to TRBD1. The CDR3 length is 13 residues. V shed 8 bases and J 7 bases; nucleotides not matched to a gene: 11. Germline CDR1 and CDR2: SNHLY and FYNNEI.

The sample holds many counts of this clonotype. The rearrangement uses TRBV27 and TRBJ1-4; a weak D match, TRBD1 (6 bases). The V end was cut by 1 base, the J end by 4 bases, with 13 bases between. The CDR3 consists of 16 residues. The germline CDR1 and CDR2 sequences are MNHEY and SMNVEV (reference sequence). This CDR3 is CASSLWATGYNEKLFF. CDR3 bases: TGTGCCAGCAGTTTATGGGCGACAGGATATAATGAAAAACTGTTTTTT. The full variable domain, rest sourced from reference TRBV27 and TRBJ1-4, is EAQVTQNPRYLITVTGKKLTVTCSQNMNHEYMSWYRQDPGLGLRQIYYSMNVEVTDKGDVPEGYKVSRKEKRNFPLILESPSPNQTSLYFCASSLWATGYNEKLFFGSGTQLSVL.

This clonotype was detected many times. This chain connects TRBV18 to TRBJ2-1, with 7 bases aligning to TRBD1. CDR1 is KGHSH, CDR2 LQKENI, per germline. After removal of 5 bases from V and 7 bases from J, the junction contained 11 bases not matched to a gene. The CDR3 loop spans 15 amino acids. The DNA of the CDR3 is TGTGCCAGCTCATCCGACAGGGTAGCTATGAATGAGCAGTTCTTC. It encodes CASSSDRVAMNEQFF. Together with reference TRBV18 and TRBJ2-1, the CDR3 gives the full variable domain: NAGVMQNPRHLVRRRGQEARLRCSPMKGHSHVYWYRQLPEEGLKFMVYLQKENIIDESGMPKERFSAEFPKEGPSILRIQQVVRGDSAAYFCASSSDRVAMNEQFFGPGTRLTVL.

This clonotype was counted a few times. The chain combines TRBV9 with TRBJ1-2; 7 bases agree with TRBD1. V trimming: 3 bases; J trimming: 8 bases; junction bases outside the gene matches: 13. The CDR3 length is 15 residues. Per germline, CDR1 SGDLS and CDR2 YYNGEE. The CDR3 here is CASSASLTGAGGYTF. The CDR3 region has the DNA TGTGCCAGCAGCGCGTCTCTAACAGGGGCCGGAGGCTACACCTTC.

This clonotype has more than one count but fewer than ten. The chain combines TRBV7-8 with TRBJ2-1; 7 bases align to TRBD2. Germline V gene data show CDR1 as SGHVS and CDR2 as FQNEAQ. V lost 6 bases to trimming and J lost 3 bases; unmatched junction nucleotides: 8. This CDR3 comprises 15 residues. The DNA for the CDR3 is TGTGCCAGCAGTATGGTGGGAGGGCGCTACAATGAGCAGTTCTTC. This translates into CASSMVGGRYNEQFF.

J is TRBJ2-1 and V is TRBV20-1; 11 bases align to TRBD2. CDR3 length: 14 amino acids. Trimming removed 4 bases from V and 5 bases from J; junction bases left unmatched: 4. Germline V lookup: CDR1 DFQATT, CDR2 SNEGSKA (reference sequence). The CDR3 bases are TGCAGTGCTAAAAAGGGACTAGCGGACAATGAGCAGTTCTTC. Amino acids: CSAKKGLADNEQFF.

The J gene is TRBJ2-7, the V gene TRBV7-2; D is ambiguous. Trimming removed 3 bases at V and 5 bases at J, with 5 bases between. Per germline, CDR1 SGHTA and CDR2 FQGNSA. This CDR3 contains 11 residues. The CDR3 protein is CASSFADEQYF. The CDR3 DNA is TGTGCCAGCAGCTTCGCGGACGAGCAGTACTTC.

The chain carries TRBV7-2 and TRBJ2-5; no definite D call. Per the germline V gene, CDR1 is SGHTA and CDR2 is FQGNSA. This CDR3 spans 14 amino acids. The ends were cut back, 5 bases at V and 0 bases at J, with 10 bases in the middle. CDR3: CASSPYPNQETQYF. The CDR3 coding sequence is TGTGCCAGCAGCCCATACCCGAACCAAGAGACCCAGTACTTC.

This clonotype was detected many times. V gene TRBV7-2 combines with J gene TRBJ2-7; weak D call: TRBD1 (6 bases). This CDR3 has 16 residues. The ends were cut back, 1 base at V and 3 bases at J, with 16 bases in the middle. CDR1 SGHTA and CDR2 FQGNSA come from the germline V gene. CDR3 sequence (DNA): TGTGCCAGCAGCTTAGGTGGGGGCCAAAGGATCTACGAGCAGTACTTC. Its protein is CASSLGGGQRIYEQYF.

The chain has TRBV18 and TRBJ1-1; D is possibly TRBD1 (6 bases). This CDR3 spans 14 amino acids. From germline, CDR1 is KGHSH and CDR2 LQKENI. Trimming left V 1 base short and J 4 bases short, with 10 bases between. The CDR3 sequence: CASSPHTGSTEAFF. The CDR3 DNA reads TGTGCCAGCTCACCACACACAGGGAGCACTGAAGCTTTCTTT.

The V and J genes are TRBV29-1 and TRBJ2-5, with 7 nucleotides matching TRBD1. The CDR3 runs 15 residues. Germline-derived CDR1 and CDR2 are SQVTM and ANQGSEA. The trim removed 3 bases at V and 1 base at J, leaving 8 bases unmatched. The DNA of the CDR3 is TGCAGCGTTGATAAGGGGGCAGGGAGCCAAGAGACCCAGTACTTC. Translation gives CSVDKGAGSQETQYF. Using reference TRBV29-1 and TRBJ2-5 for the parts outside the CDR3, the full variable domain is SAVISQKPSRDICQRGTSLTIQCQVDSQVTMMFWYRQQPGQSLTLIATANQGSEATYESGFVIDKFPISRPNLTFSTLTVSNMSPEDSSIYLCSVDKGAGSQETQYFGPGTRLLVL.

Only a few counts were recorded for this clonotype. This rearrangement joins TRBV27 to TRBJ1-1, with 7 bases lining up with TRBD1. CDR1 is MNHEY and CDR2 is SMNVEV in the germline V gene (reference sequence). V trimming: 0 bases; J trimming: 5 bases; junction bases outside the gene matches: 9. This CDR3 spans 16 amino acids. The CDR3 region is CASSLSQGPRGTEAFF. In nucleotides, the CDR3 is TGTGCCAGCAGTTTATCACAGGGGCCTCGGGGTACTGAAGCTTTCTTT.

This clonotype was counted only a few times. The rearrangement uses TRBV24-1 and TRBJ2-3, with D tentatively TRBD2 (6 bases). Between the trimmed V and J ends, which lost 7 bases and 4 bases, there was a span of 14 bases. The CDR3 has 14 amino acids. CDR1 KGHDR and CDR2 SFDVKD come from the germline V gene. The CDR3 is CATSDLGTPDTQYF. CDR3 in DNA: TGTGCCACCAGCGACCTCGGGACTCCAGATACGCAGTATTTT.

The table lists this clonotype with many counts. The chain carries TRBV6-6 and TRBJ2-7; unclear D gene. This CDR3 has 11 amino acids. V was clipped by 6 bases and J by 6 bases, with 9 bases between them. The germline gives CDR1 MNHNY, CDR2 SVGAGI (reference sequence). The CDR3, as DNA: TGTGCCAGCAGAAGTCCGGGCGAGCAGTACTTC. It encodes CASRSPGEQYF.

This clonotype has ten or more counts. The chain combines TRBV7-9 with TRBJ2-1; the match to TRBD2 covers 10 bases. Trimming at V came to 5 bases and at J to 5 bases, leaving 6 bases not matched to a gene. Germline V lookup: CDR1 SEHNR, CDR2 FQNEAQ (reference sequence). CDR3 length equals 15 residues. The CDR3 spells CASSPFGLADNEQFF. For the CDR3, the DNA is TGTGCCAGCAGCCCATTCGGACTAGCGGACAATGAGCAGTTCTTC.

This clonotype was counted many times. The CDR3 DNA reads as TGTGCCAGCAGCCCCGGACAGAACTATGGCTACACCTTC. Translation gives CASSPGQNYGYTF. The V call is TRBV4-2, the J call TRBJ1-2; tentative D call: TRBD1 (6 bases). Deletions cut 4 bases from V and 2 bases from J, with 8 bases between. The germline V gene encodes CDR1 LGHNA and CDR2 YNFKEQ. CDR3 length equals 13 residues.

This clonotype has more than one count but fewer than ten. The J gene is TRBJ2-3, the V gene TRBV27; D may be TRBD2 (5 bases). The germline V gene encodes CDR1 MNHEY and CDR2 SMNVEV (reference sequence). V shed 11 bases and J shed 3 bases, with 12 bases lying between them. This CDR3 comprises 12 residues. The CDR3 DNA sequence: TGTGCCGCTCGGGGAAGAACAGATACGCAGTATTTT. As protein: CAARGRTDTQYF.

The chain employs TRBV12-3 or TRBV12-4 and TRBJ2-3, with TRBD2 identical over 10 bases. Trimming removed 5 bases from V and 0 bases from J; junction bases left unmatched: 8. CDR3 size: 17 residues. The CDR3 DNA follows: TGTGCCAGCAGTCCAACCGGGACTAGCGTTAGCACAGATACGCAGTATTTT. This gives the protein CASSPTGTSVSTDTQYF.